Below, 6 T cell receptor beta chains from the same sample are listed, as sequenced in a study of blood T cell repertoires in COVID-19 (dated by TCRdb to about 2020). The library came from the immunoSEQ multiplex PCR assay. TCRdb took this table from immuneACCESS and kept in-frame rearrangements with V and J called. Such tables lack part of the clones; where checked against another copy, unresolved V genes explain under half of the gap, and the rest is unexplained. The sample table shows roughly 220,000 clones, and around nine tenths are seen once. Clones ranked in the top ten supply around 3% of the sample. The sample was peripheral blood. The source is a man aged 55 to 70 with acute or convalescent COVID-19.

The chain couples TRBV7-6 to TRBJ2-3, with TRBD2 matching 8 bases. CDR1 is SGHVS, CDR2 FNYEAQ, per germline. This CDR3 contains 15 residues. Losses at the gene ends were 3 bases for V and 0 bases for J; bases not matched to a gene: 2. The CDR3 coding sequence is TGTGCCAGCAGCTTCGGGGGGGGGAGCACAGATACGCAGTATTTT. This encodes CASSFGGGSTDTQYF.

This clone was recorded once. The chain links TRBV4-3 to TRBJ1-2, with TRBD1 matching 8 bases. The CDR3 length is 16 residues. The germline V gene encodes CDR1 LGHNA and CDR2 YSLEER. The J segment lost 4 bases and the V segment lost 4 bases, leaving 11 bases of the junction unmatched. The CDR3 sequence: CASSPAQGAQGYGYTF. In nucleotides, the CDR3 is TGCGCCAGCAGCCCGGCCCAGGGGGCGCAGGGCTATGGCTACACCTTC.

This chain uses TRBV29-1 with TRBJ2-7, with D possibly being TRBD2 (6 bases). Trimming cost V 4 bases and J 2 bases, with 9 bases left between them. CDR3 length equals 12 residues. Germline-derived CDR1 and CDR2 are SQVTM and ANQGSEA. CDR3: CSVGRGTYEQYF. The CDR3 nucleotides read TGCAGCGTTGGGCGGGGAACCTACGAGCAGTACTTC.

J is TRBJ1-2 and V is TRBV7-3, with 7 bases that match TRBD1. Germline CDR1 and CDR2: SGHTA and FQGTGA. Unmatched junction bases numbered 1, after V lost 2 bases and J lost 4 bases. CDR3 length equals 13 residues. The CDR3 DNA follows: TGTGCCAGCAGCTTACGACAGGGCTATGGCTACACCTTC. It specifies CASSLRQGYGYTF.

This rearrangement joins TRBV7-3 to TRBJ1-6, with 8 bases that match TRBD1. Germline-derived CDR1 and CDR2 are SGHTA and FQGTGA. V trimming: 5 bases; J trimming: 9 bases; junction bases outside the gene matches: 12. CDR3 size: 16 residues. In nucleotides, the CDR3 is TGTGCCAGCAGCCGTGAGACAGGGGTGTTAGGTTCACCCCTCCACTTT. This codes for CASSRETGVLGSPLHF.

The chain combines TRBV9 with TRBJ2-3; D is unresolved. The CDR3 totals 16 residues. The germline V gene has CDR1 SGDLS and CDR2 YYNGEE. The germline V and J ends were trimmed by 0 bases and 0 bases, with 11 bases remaining between them. This CDR3 reads CASSVANPESTDTQYF. CDR3 sequence (DNA): TGTGCCAGCAGCGTAGCTAATCCCGAGAGCACAGATACGCAGTATTTT.